This T cell receptor (beta chain) was retrieved from a study of blood T cell repertoires in COVID-19 (dated by TCRdb to 2020 to 2022). In the study overall: Samples from collaborators originated in the United States, Italy and Spain and spanned both the acute and convalescent phases of COVID-19. The material from the prospective study consisted of cDNA or gDNA derived from T cells, B-cell-depleted T cells, or PBMCs. Where available, HLA class I and class II types were obtained from metadata supplied by the sample provider rather than from assay-based typing. The dataset comprised deeply sampled blood TCRbeta repertoires from subjects exposed to, actively infected with, or recovered from COVID-19. A de-identified subject ID, COVID-19 status, age in years and sex were almost always included in the sample metadata. The samples were drawn from two sources: the first 160 participants of the ongoing ImmuneRACE study, and approximately 1,300 subjects contributed by 6 global collaborators. The repertoires were made available in a free public database intended to serve as a resource for research on the immune response to SARS-CoV-2.

The research as a whole found: Clinical and demographic metadata were provided uncurated, with the amount varying by source and participant.

TCRbeta CDR3 regions were amplified from genomic DNA by means of the immunoSEQ Assay, a bias-controlled multiplex PCR. On the authors' methods: The number of nucleated cells in each sample was estimated by amplification of reference gene primers within the assay. To quantify the absolute abundance of each unique TCRbeta CDR3 rearrangement, sequence reads were collapsed and filtered. For each sample, productive Simpson clonality was calculated as the square root of Simpson's diversity index over productive rearrangements. As stored in TCRdb, this immuneACCESS dataset retains in-frame rearrangements with V and J assigned. A fraction of the clones does not appear; measured against another copy, unresolved V genes explain less than half of the discrepancy, and the remainder lacks a known reason. V, J and clone size derive from that table, while D and trimming were established from the DNA sequence. The sample includes approximately 75,000 clones, with about 89% observed a single time. 0.55% to 0.75% of the sample belongs to the ten largest clones.

The collaborating institutions used their own protocols to collect whole blood in K2EDTA tubes. Collaborator samples were shipped for TCRbeta analysis as frozen whole blood, isolated PBMCs, or DNA extracted from either sample type. For this clone: Its antigen target is currently unknown. No much larger clonotype is one base removed from it; base qualities were not supplied.

The TCR comes from a man between 60 and 75 years old with acute or convalescent COVID-19. The sequenced sample was peripheral blood.

In nucleotide form, the sequence is TGTGCCAGTAGTAGGACAGGGTCAGGAACAGATACGCAGTATTTT. This is translated as CASSRTGSGTDTQYF. This sequence uses TRBV19 and TRBJ2-3; the junction holds 8 bases that match TRBD1. V and J are trimmed by 4 bases and 3 bases, and the gene matches miss 6 bases of the junction. From the cysteine up to the phenylalanine, the CDR3 has a length of 15 residues. Only the CDR3 DNA is retained, 45 bases long and in frame from the first base. The germline V gene (reference sequence) provides CDR1 LNHDA and CDR2 SQIVND.